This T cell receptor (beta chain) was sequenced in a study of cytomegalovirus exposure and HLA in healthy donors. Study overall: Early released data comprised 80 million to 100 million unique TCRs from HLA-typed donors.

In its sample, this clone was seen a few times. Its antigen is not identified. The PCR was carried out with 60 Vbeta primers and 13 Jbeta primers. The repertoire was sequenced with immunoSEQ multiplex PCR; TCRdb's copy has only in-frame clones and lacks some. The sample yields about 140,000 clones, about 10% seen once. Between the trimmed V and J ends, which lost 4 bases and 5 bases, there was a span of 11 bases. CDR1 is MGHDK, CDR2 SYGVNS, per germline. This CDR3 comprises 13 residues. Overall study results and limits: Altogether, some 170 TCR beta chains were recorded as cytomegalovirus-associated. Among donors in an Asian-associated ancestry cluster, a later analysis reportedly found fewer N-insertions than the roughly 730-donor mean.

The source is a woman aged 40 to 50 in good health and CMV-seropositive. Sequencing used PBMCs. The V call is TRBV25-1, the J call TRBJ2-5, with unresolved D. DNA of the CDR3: TGTGCCAGCAGTGGGGTCCGCGGCGAGACCCAGTACTTC. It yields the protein CASSGVRGETQYF.